The 7 T cell receptor beta chains given below trace back to one sample, sequenced in a study of blood T cell repertoires in COVID-19. The data were produced by immunoSEQ multiplex PCR, yet TCRdb's version contains in-frame clones alone and is incomplete. The profile covers under 550,000 clones, with roughly 90% appearing a single time and approximately 0.92% taken by the ten largest. The sequenced material came from peripheral blood. The receptor set was obtained from a man aged 18 to 30 with COVID-19, enrolled during active disease.

In this sample, this clone turned up once. J is TRBJ2-2 and V is TRBV9; 10 bases are a match to TRBD2. This CDR3 has 15 amino acids. V was pared by 3 bases and J by 3 bases, with 2 bases of the junction left unmatched. Germline V gene data show CDR1 as SGDLS and CDR2 as YYNGEE. CDR3 protein: CASSGGLADTGELFF. CDR3 bases: TGTGCCAGCAGCGGAGGACTAGCGGACACCGGGGAGCTGTTTTTT.

The chain links TRBV11-2 to TRBJ2-2; tentative D call: TRBD2 (6 bases). The CDR3 has 17 amino acids. Trimming shortened V by 2 bases and J by 4 bases, and 17 bases separated the two germline ends. Germline V gene sequence: CDR1 SGHAT, CDR2 FQNNGV. CDR3 sequence: CASSLSPREDGTGELFF. The DNA of the CDR3 is TGTGCCAGCAGCTTATCCCCGAGGGAGGACGGCACCGGGGAGCTGTTTTTT.

V is TRBV19 and J is TRBJ1-5; D call uncertain. The CDR3 covers 16 residues. CDR1 and CDR2 from the germline V gene are LNHDA and SQIVND (reference sequence). The V and J ends lost 6 bases and 3 bases respectively, with 18 bases between them. The CDR3 is CASSPRSRGNNQPQHF. CDR3 in DNA: TGTGCCAGTAGCCCCAGGAGCCGGGGTAACAATCAGCCCCAGCATTTT.

This sequence joins TRBV18 and TRBJ1-4; 7 bases are shared with TRBD1. The CDR3 totals 15 residues. J lost 0 bases, V lost 4 bases, and 2 bases had no gene match. The germline gives CDR1 KGHSH, CDR2 LQKENI. DNA for the CDR3: TGTGCCAGCTCACAACAGGGGCCAACTAATGAAAAACTGTTTTTT. It specifies CASSQQGPTNEKLFF.

The CDR3 loop reads CASSDGTQKSNQPQHF. CDR3 nucleotide sequence: TGTGCCAGTAGTGATGGGACACAAAAAAGCAATCAGCCCCAGCATTTT. The chain joins TRBV19 to TRBJ1-5, with D maybe TRBD1 (6 bases). The CDR3 length is 16 residues. Looked up from germline, CDR1 is LNHDA and CDR2 is SQIVND (reference sequence). V was cut by 5 bases and J by 1 base, with 15 bases left in between.

The chain combines TRBV14 with TRBJ2-2, with TRBD1 as a possible D gene (6 bases). V was cut by 4 bases and J by 0 bases, with 12 bases left in between. The CDR3 extends over 16 amino acids. Germline V gene lookup returns CDR1 SGHDN and CDR2 FVKESK. The CDR3 is CASSRLGQPNTGELFF. CDR3 bases: TGTGCCAGCAGCCGACTTGGACAGCCGAACACCGGGGAGCTGTTTTTT.

CDR3 DNA sequence: TGTGCCAGCAGCGTAGCCGGCCACAGCGAAGCTTTCTTT. Translated: CASSVAGHSEAFF. V usage is TRBV9 and J usage is TRBJ1-1; D remains ambiguous. CDR1 is SGDLS and CDR2 is YYNGEE in the germline V gene. The CDR3 runs 13 residues. The V end lost 0 bases, the J end lost 8 bases, and 11 bases lay between the germline ends.